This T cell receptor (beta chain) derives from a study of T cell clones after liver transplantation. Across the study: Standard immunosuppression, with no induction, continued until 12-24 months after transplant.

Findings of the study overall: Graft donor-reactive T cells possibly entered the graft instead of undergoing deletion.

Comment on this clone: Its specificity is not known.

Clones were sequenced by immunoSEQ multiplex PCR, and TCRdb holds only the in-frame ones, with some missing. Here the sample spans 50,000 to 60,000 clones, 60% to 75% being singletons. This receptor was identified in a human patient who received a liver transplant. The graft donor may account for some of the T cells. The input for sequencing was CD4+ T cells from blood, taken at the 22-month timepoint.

The CDR3 region is CASRALSYEQYF. CDR3 sequence (DNA): TGTGCCAGCAGAGCACTATCCTACGAGCAGTACTTC. The rearrangement uses TRBV6-1 and TRBJ2-7; D unresolved. CDR3 size: 12 residues. Germline CDR1 and CDR2: MNHNS and SASEGT. V shed 6 bases and J shed 1 base, with 7 bases lying between them.